This is a list of T cell receptor beta chains from one sample in a study of sequential checkpoint blockade in melanoma. TCRdb keeps only in-frame clones here, not all; method: immunoSEQ multiplex PCR. The sample shows about 15,000 clones, approximately 66% of them seen only once. The input for sequencing was CD8+ T cells sorted from blood (inferred from file names), taken from a patient given nivolumab and ipilimumab in sequence. The receptors here all came from a human donor with melanoma. The CDR3 runs from the conserved cysteine through the conserved F or W. The D gene is left open where the match is weak. For some rows the clone size is stated as once, few or many, or as a class when expanded; others skip it.

V: TRBV19
D: TRBD2
J: TRBJ2-7
size: few
DNA: TGTGCCAGTACCCCAGGAGCGGGAGACGAGCAGTACTTC
CDR3: CASTPGAGDEQYF

V: TRBV5-8
D: TRBD1
J: TRBJ1-2
size: NA
DNA: TGTGCCAGCAGCTTTCCGGGACAGGGGGCCTATGGCTACACCTTC
CDR3: CASSFPGQGAYGYTF

V: TRBV5-3
D: NA
J: TRBJ1-4
size: NA
DNA: TGTGCCAGAAGCTTGTTGAGAGAGGAGGCGGGAACTAATGAAAAACTGTTTTTT
CDR3: CARSLLREEAGTNEKLFF

V: TRBV27
D: TRBD2
J: TRBJ2-2
size: NA
DNA: TGTGCCAGCAGTTTCGGACTAGCGGGAGGGTACACCGGGGGGCTGTTTTTT
CDR3: CASSFGLAGGYTGGLFF

V: TRBV4-1
D: NA
J: TRBJ2-7
size: NA
DNA: TGCGCCAGCTCCTCCGTCCGCGAGCAGTACTTC
CDR3: CASSSVREQYF

V: TRBV9
D: NA
J: TRBJ2-1
size: few
DNA: TGTGCCAGCAGCGTAGGACCGGCAGGCGCCTCTTCCTACAATGAGCAGTTCTTC
CDR3: CASSVGPAGASSYNEQFF

V: TRBV2
D: TRBD1
J: TRBJ1-3
size: NA
DNA: TGTGCCAGGGACAGGGCAAGGCGAAACACCATATATTTT
CDR3: CARDRARRNTIYF

V: TRBV5-1
D: TRBD1
J: TRBJ2-7
size: NA
DNA: TGCGCCAGCAGCGTACCGGGACAGGCTACCTACGAGCAGTACTTC
CDR3: CASSVPGQATYEQYF

V: TRBV19
D: NA
J: TRBJ2-3
size: NA
DNA: TGTGCCAGTAGCCACGCAAACGGGGGGCGCACAGATACGCAGTATTTT
CDR3: CASSHANGGRTDTQYF

V: TRBV15
D: NA
J: TRBJ2-7
size: once
DNA: TGTGCCACCAGCAGACCCGGAAGGGGCGAGCAGTACTTC
CDR3: CATSRPGRGEQYF

V: TRBV9
D: NA
J: TRBJ1-2
size: NA
DNA: TGTGCCAGCAGCGGTTTGCCCGGGGTCCTCTATGGCTACACCTTC
CDR3: CASSGLPGVLYGYTF

V: TRBV29-1
D: TRBD2
J: TRBJ2-3
size: NA
DNA: TGCAGCGTTGAAGGGCTCGCAGCGACTAGCGGGAGAGTCAAAGATACGCAGTATTTT
CDR3: CSVEGLAATSGRVKDTQYF

V: TRBV10-3
D: TRBD2
J: TRBJ2-1
size: NA
DNA: TGTGCCATCAGTAGTAGCGGGAGTCAGAGCTACAATGAGCAGTTCTTC
CDR3: CAISSSGSQSYNEQFF

V: TRBV7-8
D: NA
J: TRBJ2-7
size: medium-sized
DNA: TGTGCCAGCAGCTTAGGGTACGGTTCCTACGAGCAGTACTTC
CDR3: CASSLGYGSYEQYF

V: TRBV19
D: TRBD1
J: TRBJ2-7
size: NA
DNA: TGTGCCAGTAGTGACAGGGGAAACGAGCAGTACTTC
CDR3: CASSDRGNEQYF

V: TRBV15
D: TRBD1
J: TRBJ2-7
size: NA
DNA: TGTGCCACCAGCAGTGAACCACCGGGACAGGGCAAGTACGAGCAGTACTTC
CDR3: CATSSEPPGQGKYEQYF

V: TRBV9
D: NA
J: TRBJ1-1
size: NA
DNA: TGTGCCAGCAGCCATCCCACAGGGCAAGAAAGGGGCACTGAAGCTTTCTTT
CDR3: CASSHPTGQERGTEAFF

V: TRBV13
D: TRBD1
J: TRBJ1-1
size: NA
DNA: TGTGCCAGCAGCTTAGAATCCTCGGACAGGGTGGGCCCTGAAGCTTTCTTT
CDR3: CASSLESSDRVGPEAFF

V: TRBV19
D: TRBD2
J: TRBJ2-7
size: NA
DNA: TGTGCCAGTAGTATAAATAGCGGGAGGCGGCGGTTCGAGCAGTACTTC
CDR3: CASSINSGRRRFEQYF

V: TRBV7-9
D: TRBD1
J: TRBJ1-1
size: NA
DNA: TGTGCCAGCAGCTTAGTTAGGCAGGGGGGAACTGAAGCTTTCTTT
CDR3: CASSLVRQGGTEAFF

V: TRBV4-1
D: NA
J: TRBJ1-5
size: NA
DNA: TGCGCCAGCAGCGAACGTCCCAGCGGGATCAATCAGCCCCAGCATTTT
CDR3: CASSERPSGINQPQHF

V: TRBV27
D: TRBD2
J: TRBJ2-1
size: NA
DNA: TGTGCCAGCAGTGTTATCACTAGCGGGGTCTACAATGAGCAGTTCTTC
CDR3: CASSVITSGVYNEQFF

V: TRBV6-6
D: NA
J: TRBJ2-1
size: NA
DNA: TGTGCCAGCAGAATTTTATCGGGGGAGAACAATGAGCAGTTCTTC
CDR3: CASRILSGENNEQFF

V: TRBV4-2
D: NA
J: TRBJ2-5
size: NA
DNA: TGTGCCAGCAGCCAACAAAAGGGGAACCCTTTAGGGGAGACCCAGTACTTC
CDR3: CASSQQKGNPLGETQYF

V: TRBV28
D: NA
J: TRBJ2-5
size: NA
DNA: TGTGCCAGCAGTTTGACTCGATACCAAGAGACCCAGTACTTC
CDR3: CASSLTRYQETQYF

V: TRBV27
D: NA
J: TRBJ2-1
size: NA
DNA: TGTGCCAGCAGTTCCTTGGTGGTAGTATCTAGCTCCTACAATGAGCAGTTCTTC
CDR3: CASSSLVVVSSSYNEQFF

V: TRBV6-5
D: TRBD2
J: TRBJ2-3
size: NA
DNA: TGTGCCAGCAAAATAGCGGGGGGGCGGGTAGATACGCAGTATTTT
CDR3: CASKIAGGRVDTQYF

V: TRBV30
D: TRBD1
J: TRBJ2-5
size: NA
DNA: TGTGCCTGGAGTGCCTGGGACAGGGGCGAGACCCAGTACTTC
CDR3: CAWSAWDRGETQYF